One sample yielded the 17 T cell receptor beta chains listed below, sequenced in a study of T cells of healthy individuals. Each CDR3 protein is one row after TCRdb ran MiXCR on the 5' RACE reads. The sample has about 60,000 distinct CDR3 sequences, 15% to 20% seen once. The receptors stem from a human donor in good health.

This clonotype was detected ten times or more. The chain recombines TRBV19 with TRBJ1-1; 9 nucleotides agree with TRBD1. In germline, CDR1 is LNHDA, CDR2 SQIVND (reference sequence). CDR3 size: 14 residues. J lost 5 bases, V lost 9 bases, and 10 bases had no gene match. This CDR3 is CASRTTGGRTEAFF. DNA for the CDR3: TGTGCCAGCAGAACGACAGGGGGTCGGACTGAAGCTTTCTTT.

The J gene is TRBJ1-2, the V gene TRBV7-9; TRBD1 matches at 9 bases. CDR1 SEHNR and CDR2 FQNEAQ come from the germline V gene (reference sequence). The V and J ends lost 2 bases and 7 bases, in that order; junction bases with no gene match: 11. This CDR3 contains 16 residues. The CDR3 DNA sequence: TGTGCCAGCAGCTTATCAATCTGGGACAGGGAAAGTGGCTACACCTTC. Translating it yields CASSLSIWDRESGYTF.

This chain links TRBV6-2 or TRBV6-3 with TRBJ1-1; TRBD1 is a possible D gene (5 bases). The CDR3 runs 16 residues. V was shortened by 4 bases and J by 4 bases, with 19 bases between the two germline ends. From germline, CDR1 is MNHEY and CDR2 SVGEGT. Here the CDR3 reads CASSSSLGGVGTEAFF. The CDR3 region has the DNA TGTGCCAGCAGTTCGTCCCTCGGAGGGGTGGGCACTGAAGCTTTCTTT.

This clonotype was counted a few times. The chain couples TRBV5-1 to TRBJ2-2; tentative D call: TRBD2 (6 bases). From germline, CDR1 is SGHRS and CDR2 YFSETQ. V was shortened by 0 bases and J by 4 bases, with 10 bases between the two germline ends. The CDR3 covers 15 residues. As DNA, the CDR3 is TGCGCCAGCAGCTTGGCCGAAGCGGGCACCGGGGAGCTGTTTTTT. It codes for CASSLAEAGTGELFF.

This chain connects TRBV7-2 to TRBJ2-3, with a weak D call TRBD2 (6 bases). CDR1 SGHTA and CDR2 FQGNSA come from the germline V gene. The CDR3 runs 16 residues. V was clipped by 5 bases and J by 2 bases, with 17 bases between them. The DNA of the CDR3 is TGTGCCAGCAGCAGGGGACTTTCATCTTTCACAGATACGCAGTATTTT. Translating gives CASSRGLSSFTDTQYF.

The sample holds many counts of this clonotype. This chain links TRBV14 with TRBJ2-1; 8 bases agree with TRBD2. The trim removed 0 bases at V and 4 bases at J, leaving 5 bases unmatched. The CDR3 length is 16 residues. Looked up from germline, CDR1 is SGHDN and CDR2 is FVKESK. Here the CDR3 reads CASSQERGGRYNEQFF. CDR3 DNA: TGTGCCAGCAGCCAAGAACGGGGGGGGCGATACAATGAGCAGTTCTTC.

The rearrangement uses TRBV4-2 and TRBJ1-1; no reliable D call. Germline CDR1 LGHNA, CDR2 YNFKEQ. The CDR3 has 15 residues. The germline V and J ends were trimmed by 2 bases and 3 bases, with 13 bases remaining between them. The CDR3 loop reads CASSQTSPGYTEAFF. In DNA, the CDR3 is TGTGCCAGCAGCCAAACCAGCCCGGGGTACACTGAAGCTTTCTTT.

This clonotype occurred a few times. V is TRBV19 and J is TRBJ1-6; no firm D call. This CDR3 comprises 17 residues. V was shortened by 7 bases and J by 3 bases, with 19 bases between the two germline ends. Germline lookup yields CDR1 LNHDA and CDR2 SQIVND (reference sequence). The CDR3 loop is CASNLSWQPNYNSPLHF. CDR3 nucleotide sequence: TGTGCCAGTAACCTTTCGTGGCAGCCTAACTATAATTCACCCCTCCACTTT.

This clonotype appeared a few times. The J gene is TRBJ2-3, the V gene TRBV7-9, with D unresolved. CDR3 length equals 14 residues. With 3 bases removed from V and 0 bases from J, the gap between germline ends came to 7 bases. Germline V gene data show CDR1 as SEHNR and CDR2 as FQNEAQ (reference sequence). The CDR3 DNA is TGTGCCAGCAGCTTGGCGGCCAGCACAGATACGCAGTATTTT. Amino acid sequence: CASSLAASTDTQYF.

This clonotype was counted between two and nine times. The V call is TRBV29-1, the J call TRBJ2-1, with TRBD1 as a possible D gene (7 bases). The CDR3 extends over 13 amino acids. Looked up from germline, CDR1 is SQVTM and CDR2 is ANQGSEA. The V and J ends lost 1 base and 6 bases respectively, with 10 bases between them. The CDR3 bases are TGCAGCGTTGAAGGGAGGGACAGCAATGAGCAGTTCTTC. Translated, it gives CSVEGRDSNEQFF.

This clonotype has more than one count but fewer than ten. The chain has TRBV3-1 and TRBJ2-1; no clear D gene. V was trimmed by 6 bases and J by 4 bases, leaving 19 bases between them. CDR3 length: 16 residues. CDR1 is LGHDT and CDR2 is YNNKEL in the germline V gene (reference sequence). CDR3 sequence (DNA): TGTGCCAGCAGTCCCATGCGAAACGCGGAATACAATGAGCAGTTCTTC. It yields the protein CASSPMRNAEYNEQFF.

This clonotype was counted ten times or more. J is TRBJ2-7 and V is TRBV25-1; maybe TRBD2 (5 bases). This CDR3 contains 14 residues. The germline V gene has CDR1 MGHDK and CDR2 SYGVNS. V lost 8 bases and J lost 2, with 16 bases in between. The CDR3 DNA reads as TGTGCCAGCGGGGAGCGAGAACTTCCCTACGAGCAGTACTTC. It codes for CASGERELPYEQYF.

The V and J genes are TRBV29-1 and TRBJ1-1; the D is unclear. This CDR3 is built from 14 residues. V was pared by 2 bases and J by 8 bases, with 18 bases between. Germline V lookup: CDR1 SQVTM, CDR2 ANQGSEA. The CDR3 DNA is TGCAGCGTTGAACTTCCGAGGGTTATAGGCGAAGCTTTCTTT. This codes for CSVELPRVIGEAFF. Using reference TRBV29-1 and TRBJ1-1 for the parts outside the CDR3, the full variable domain is SAVISQKPSRDICQRGTSLTIQCQVDSQVTMMFWYRQQPGQSLTLIATANQGSEATYESGFVIDKFPISRPNLTFSTLTVSNMSPEDSSIYLCSVELPRVIGEAFFGQGTRLTVV.

This clonotype was counted many times. The V gene is TRBV9, the J gene TRBJ1-6; D unclear. This CDR3 has 10 amino acids. From germline, CDR1 is SGDLS and CDR2 YYNGEE. Trimming took off 10 bases at V and 3 bases at J, with 2 bases between the two ends. The CDR3 coding sequence is TGTGCCGGCTATAATTCACCCCTCCACTTT. Its translation: CAGYNSPLHF.

This clonotype was seen ten or more times. The chain couples TRBV5-1 to TRBJ1-6; D uncertain. V dropped 0 bases and J dropped 7 bases, with 8 bases sitting between them. Germline CDR1 and CDR2: SGHRS and YFSETQ. This CDR3 has 14 residues. The CDR3 nucleotides are TGCGCCAGCAGCTTGGACACCCTGAATTCACCCCTCCACTTT. As protein: CASSLDTLNSPLHF.

The genes are TRBV27 and TRBJ1-2, with D unclear. V lost 2 bases to trimming and J lost 7 bases, with 14 bases between them. The CDR3 totals 14 residues. CDR1 is MNHEY and CDR2 is SMNVEV in the germline V gene (reference sequence). CDR3 in DNA: TGTGCCAGCAGTTTAGGGTCGCCCTGGTCTGGCTACACCTTC. Translated: CASSLGSPWSGYTF.

This clonotype has at least ten counts. The rearrangement joins TRBV29-1 to TRBJ2-1; possibly TRBD1 for D (6 bases). V lost 5 bases to trimming and J lost 3 bases, with 11 bases between them. The CDR3 length is 13 residues. The germline gives CDR1 SQVTM, CDR2 ANQGSEA. The CDR3 nucleotides read TGCAGCGTTCAGGGGTTGTACTACAATGAGCAGTTCTTC. Translated, it gives CSVQGLYYNEQFF.